Listed here are 26 T cell receptor beta chains from one sample, sequenced in a study of blood T cell repertoires in COVID-19. Assay: immunoSEQ multiplex PCR; the TCRdb copy retains only in-frame clones and omits some. The sample gives around 200,000 clones, roughly four fifths of which show up once; approximately 12% is in the top ten. What was sequenced was peripheral blood. The receptors derive from a man between 50 and 59 years old who had recovered from COVID-19.

CDR3 sequence reads: CASSVVGYSNSPLHF. CDR3 in DNA: TGTGCCAGCAGCGTCGTGGGCTATTCGAATTCACCCCTCCACTTT. This rearrangement joins TRBV9 to TRBJ1-6; no reliable D call. The CDR3 has 15 amino acids. The V and J ends lost 2 bases and 7 bases respectively, with 13 bases between them. Per the germline V gene, CDR1 is SGDLS and CDR2 is YYNGEE.

This clone was found a few times. The chain couples TRBV11-1 to TRBJ2-5; 8 bases fit TRBD2. With V trimmed by 0 bases and J by 2 bases, 5 bases remained unmatched. Germline-derived CDR1 and CDR2 are SGHAT and FQDESV (reference sequence). The CDR3 sequence is 16 residues long. CDR3 sequence: CASSLASGSFQETQYF. The CDR3 DNA follows: TGTGCCAGCAGCTTAGCCAGCGGGAGTTTTCAAGAGACCCAGTACTTC.

The genes are TRBV4-1 and TRBJ1-6; 8 bases are shared with TRBD1. The CDR3 has 18 amino acids. CDR1 is MGHRA, CDR2 YSYEKL, per germline. Trimming took 0 bases from V and 7 from J; bases not matched to a gene: 11. The CDR3 spells CASSQEMVRGRPNSPLHF. In DNA form, the CDR3 reads TGCGCCAGCAGCCAAGAGATGGTCAGGGGGCGCCCAAATTCACCCCTCCACTTT.

This clone was detected many times. The V call is TRBV19, the J call TRBJ2-7, with D possibly being TRBD1 (6 bases). The CDR3 spans 15 residues. Trimming took off 1 base at V and 4 bases at J, with 14 bases between the two ends. Looked up from germline, CDR1 is LNHDA and CDR2 is SQIVND (reference sequence). The CDR3 DNA is TGTGCCAGTAGTATAGCCTCAGGGGCGATTTACGAGCAGTACTTC. This sequence encodes CASSIASGAIYEQYF.

The chain uses TRBV12-3 or TRBV12-4 and TRBJ2-7; TRBD1 might be the D (5 bases). The CDR3 is 13 residues long. V was trimmed by 4 bases and J by 2 bases, leaving 9 bases between them. The CDR3 is CASSWGSPYEQYF. The CDR3 coding sequence is TGTGCCAGCAGTTGGGGCAGTCCCTACGAGCAGTACTTC.

This clone occurred many times. The chain couples TRBV5-4 to TRBJ1-4; 8 nucleotides match TRBD1. With 4 bases clipped from V and 4 bases from J, the junction kept 6 bases outside the gene matches. Germline values: CDR1 SGHNT, CDR2 YYREEE (reference sequence). The CDR3 length is 15 residues. Here the CDR3 reads CASSHNRGVNEKLFF. The DNA for the CDR3 is TGTGCCAGCAGCCACAACAGGGGGGTTAATGAAAAACTGTTTTTT.

This clone was detected only once. The rearrangement joins TRBV9 to TRBJ2-5; no firm D call. V was trimmed by 2 bases and J by 5 bases, leaving 13 bases between them. This CDR3 comprises 14 residues. Germline CDR1 SGDLS, CDR2 YYNGEE. CDR3 sequence reads: CASSVDLYRETQYF. CDR3 nucleotides: TGTGCCAGCAGCGTTGATTTGTATCGGGAGACCCAGTACTTC.

On this clone: Since the CDR3 does not end with the conserved phenylalanine or tryptophan, this likely comes from a read error. This chain joins TRBV19 and TRBJ1-5; D unresolved. Germline assignment: CDR1 LNHDA and CDR2 SQIVND (reference sequence). V was shortened by 7 bases and J by 7 bases, with 14 bases between the two germline ends. The CDR3 covers 13 residues. The CDR3: CASNLEVRQPQHL. For the CDR3, the DNA is TGTGCCAGTAACCTCGAGGTGCGACAGCCCCAGCATCTT.

The chain is built from TRBV7-9 and TRBJ2-4, with D possibly matching TRBD1 (5 bases). The V gene lost 5 bases and the J gene lost 6 bases, with 17 bases spanning the gap. This CDR3 is built from 15 residues. The germline gives CDR1 SEHNR, CDR2 FQNEAQ (reference sequence). Here the CDR3 reads CASSRDSYVLNIQYF. The CDR3 bases are TGTGCCAGCAGCCGCGACAGTTACGTATTAAACATTCAGTACTTC. The whole variable domain, remainder taken from reference TRBV7-9 and TRBJ2-4, is DTGVSQNPRHKITKRGQNVTFRCDPISEHNRLYWYRQTLGQGPEFLTYFQNEAQLEKSRLLSDRFSAERPKGSFSTLEIQRTEQGDSAMYLCASSRDSYVLNIQYFGAGTRLSVL.

This chain connects TRBV28 to TRBJ2-7; 9 bases line up with TRBD2. The V gene end was trimmed by 6 bases and the J gene end by 3 bases; junction bases not matched to a gene: 6. Germline lookup yields CDR1 MDHEN and CDR2 SYDVKM. This CDR3 is built from 14 residues. The CDR3 sequence is CASRPTSGNYEQYF. The CDR3 coding sequence is TGTGCCAGCAGGCCGACTAGCGGTAACTACGAGCAGTACTTC.

For the CDR3, the DNA is TGTGCCACGACGGACAGGGGTGACTACAATGAGCAGTTCTTC. Encoded protein: CATTDRGDYNEQFF. The chain is built from TRBV19 and TRBJ2-1, with TRBD1 matching over 9 bases. The CDR3 has 14 amino acids. CDR1 is LNHDA, CDR2 SQIVND, per germline (reference sequence). V was clipped by 10 bases and J by 3 bases; unmatched bases: 7.

V and J are TRBV30 and TRBJ2-1, with 10 positions matching TRBD2. Germline V gene sequence: CDR1 GTSNPN, CDR2 SVGIG (reference sequence). V shed 4 bases, J shed 8 bases, and the junction held 14 bases outside the gene matches. The length of the CDR3 is 16 residues. Here the CDR3 reads CAWNPRVLAGVYEQFF. The CDR3 region has the DNA TGTGCCTGGAATCCCAGGGTCCTAGCGGGAGTCTATGAGCAGTTCTTC.

This sequence joins TRBV6-4 and TRBJ2-1, with D possibly being TRBD2 (5 bases). V was clipped by 4 bases and J by 8 bases, with 12 bases between them. The CDR3 is made up of 13 amino acids. From germline, CDR1 is MRHNA and CDR2 SNTAGT. CDR3 sequence reads: CASSVRYGDEQFF. The CDR3 DNA follows: TGTGCCAGCAGTGTGAGGTACGGGGATGAGCAGTTCTTC.

The rearrangement links TRBV6-4 to TRBJ1-1; D perhaps matches TRBD1 (5 bases). CDR3 length equals 14 residues. The germline V and J ends were trimmed by 7 bases and 2 bases, with 14 bases remaining between them. Germline V gives CDR1 MRHNA, CDR2 SNTAGT. The CDR3, as DNA: TGTGCCAGCAAAGATGACAGAACAAACACTGAAGCTTTCTTT. It is translated as CASKDDRTNTEAFF.

This chain uses TRBV5-6 with TRBJ2-3; D uncertain. This CDR3 is built from 14 residues. Trimming removed 2 bases at V and 1 base at J, with 8 bases between. Germline CDR1 and CDR2: SGHDT and YYEEEE. The CDR3 loop is CASSFSSGTDTQYF. For the CDR3, the DNA is TGTGCCAGCAGCTTTTCAAGCGGCACAGATACGCAGTATTTT.

The chain recombines TRBV9 with TRBJ2-3; D call uncertain. The CDR3 is 13 amino acids. Trimming stripped 0 bases from V and 2 bases from J, with 4 bases between. Germline lookup yields CDR1 SGDLS and CDR2 YYNGEE. CDR3 nucleotides: TGTGCCAGCAGCGTAGACTTCACAGATACGCAGTATTTT. Amino acid sequence: CASSVDFTDTQYF.

A few counts support this clone. The chain carries TRBV2 and TRBJ2-3; TRBD2 aligns across 7 bases. The germline V gene has CDR1 SNHLY and CDR2 FYNNEI. J lost 4 bases, V lost 5 bases, and 9 bases had no gene match. The CDR3 spans 15 residues. The CDR3 sequence: CASSWGLRNADTQYF. CDR3 nucleotides: TGTGCCAGCAGTTGGGGACTACGAAACGCAGATACGCAGTATTTT.

The chain carries TRBV14 and TRBJ2-1; TRBD2 agrees at 7 bases. V trimming: 0 bases; J trimming: 6 bases; junction bases outside the gene matches: 8. Germline lookup yields CDR1 SGHDN and CDR2 FVKESK. The CDR3 is 16 amino acids. In DNA, the CDR3 is TGTGCCAGCAGCCAAGATGTCCGACTAGCATCCAATGAGCAGTTCTTC. It codes for CASSQDVRLASNEQFF.

The chain links TRBV10-2 to TRBJ1-1; D is undetermined. This CDR3 is 12 amino acids long. V was pared by 3 bases and J by 6 bases, with 8 bases between. Germline V gene sequence: CDR1 WSHSY, CDR2 SAAADI. CDR3 in amino acids: CASSDMGSEAFF. CDR3 coding DNA: TGCGCCAGCAGTGATATGGGCTCTGAAGCTTTCTTT.

This chain connects TRBV30 to TRBJ1-1, with a tentative D call TRBD1 (6 bases). CDR3 size: 15 residues. V shed 1 base and J shed 0 bases, with 12 bases lying between them. Looked up from germline, CDR1 is GTSNPN and CDR2 is SVGIG (reference sequence). The CDR3 sequence: CAWSAPGVVNTEAFF. The DNA of the CDR3 is TGTGCCTGGAGTGCCCCAGGGGTTGTGAACACTGAAGCTTTCTTT. The variable domain in full, completed from reference TRBV30 and TRBJ1-1, reads SQTIHQWPATLVQPVGSPLSLECTVEGTSNPNLYWYRQAAGRGLQLLFYSVGIGQISSEVPQNLSASRPQDRQFILSSKKLLLSDSGFYLCAWSAPGVVNTEAFFGQGTRLTVV.

The V gene is TRBV5-4, the J gene TRBJ2-7; 13 positions match TRBD2. This CDR3 is 16 amino acids long. The V gene's germline CDR1 is SGHNT and CDR2 YYREEE (reference sequence). V lost 4 bases and J lost 1; bases outside the gene matches: 5. CDR3 DNA sequence: TGTGCCAGCAGCCGGACTAGCGGGAGTTTTTCCTACGAGCAGTACTTC. Translating gives CASSRTSGSFSYEQYF.

The V gene is TRBV5-6, the J gene TRBJ1-2; D not certain. Looked up from germline, CDR1 is SGHDT and CDR2 is YYEEEE. This CDR3 is built from 16 residues. With 2 bases removed from V and 1 base from J, the gap between germline ends came to 15 bases. CDR3 loop: CASSFLLAGVNYGYTF. The CDR3 DNA follows: TGTGCCAGCAGCTTTCTTCTAGCCGGGGTTAACTATGGCTACACCTTC.

The chain is built from TRBV7-2 and TRBJ2-3; 9 bases line up with TRBD1. J was trimmed by 2 bases and V by 5 bases; bases with no gene match: 5. Germline assignment: CDR1 SGHTA and CDR2 FQGNSA. This CDR3 contains 15 residues. CDR3 sequence reads: CASSADRGYTDTQYF. Here the CDR3 DNA reads TGTGCCAGCAGCGCGGACAGGGGATACACAGATACGCAGTATTTT.

The chain has TRBV21-1 and TRBJ1-1; the table's D call, TRBD1, was not checked against the DNA. TRBV21-1 is a pseudogene. The CDR3 has 17 amino acids. CDR3 DNA sequence: TGTGCCAGCAGCAAAAATTGGACAGGGGGCGGCGGCACTGAAGCTTTCTTT. Amino acid sequence: CASSKNWTGGGGTEAFF.

The rearrangement joins TRBV5-1 to TRBJ2-1, with D possibly being TRBD1 (6 bases). Germline-derived CDR1 and CDR2 are SGHRS and YFSETQ. CDR3 size: 17 residues. Between the trimmed V and J ends, which lost 4 bases and 1 base, there was a span of 18 bases. The CDR3 region is CASSRTDLALSYNEQFF. CDR3 DNA: TGCGCCAGCAGCCGGACAGACCTAGCTTTATCCTACAATGAGCAGTTCTTC.

The V call is TRBV7-2, the J call TRBJ1-4, with D hard to call. CDR1 is SGHTA, CDR2 FQGNSA, per germline. The V gene lost 6 bases and the J gene lost 6 bases, with 20 bases spanning the gap. This CDR3 contains 16 residues. This CDR3 reads CASSPRSGGRDEKLFF. The CDR3 region has the DNA TGTGCCAGCAGTCCCCGAAGTGGCGGCCGAGATGAAAAACTGTTTTTT.